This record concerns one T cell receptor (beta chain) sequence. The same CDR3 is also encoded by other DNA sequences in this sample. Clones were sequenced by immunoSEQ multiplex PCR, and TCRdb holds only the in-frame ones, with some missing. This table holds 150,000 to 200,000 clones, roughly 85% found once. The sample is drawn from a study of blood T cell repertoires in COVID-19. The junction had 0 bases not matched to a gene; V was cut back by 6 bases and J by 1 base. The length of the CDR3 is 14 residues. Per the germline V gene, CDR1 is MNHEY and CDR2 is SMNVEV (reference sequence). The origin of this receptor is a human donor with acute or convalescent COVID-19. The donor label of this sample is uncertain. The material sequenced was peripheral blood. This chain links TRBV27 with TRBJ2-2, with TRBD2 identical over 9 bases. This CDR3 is CASRRGGNTGELFF. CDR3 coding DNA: TGTGCCAGCAGGCGGGGGGGGAACACCGGGGAGCTGTTTTTT.